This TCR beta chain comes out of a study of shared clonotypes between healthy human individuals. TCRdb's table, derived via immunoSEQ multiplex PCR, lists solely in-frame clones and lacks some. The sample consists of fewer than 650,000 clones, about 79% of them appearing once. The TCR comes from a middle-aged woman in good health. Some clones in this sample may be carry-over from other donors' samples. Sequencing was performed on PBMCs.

CDR3 nucleotide sequence: TGTGCCAGCAGTGGAATAGCTATGGTCGCCGGGGAGCTGTTTTTT. Protein: CASSGIAMVAGELFF. This rearrangement joins TRBV2 to TRBJ2-2; no reliable D call. Trimming stripped 4 bases from V and 6 bases from J, with 15 bases between. The CDR3 totals 15 residues. Germline CDR1 SNHLY, CDR2 FYNNEI. The full variable domain, in which reference TRBV2 and TRBJ2-2 provide the parts outside the CDR3, is EPEVTQTPSHQVTQMGQEVILRCVPISNHLYFYWYRQILGQKVEFLVSFYNNEISEKSEIFDDQFSVERPDGSNFTLKIRSTKLEDSAMYFCASSGIAMVAGELFFGEGSRLTVL.